The T cell receptor (beta chain) under discussion was sequenced for a study of OX40 agonist ivuxolimab in advanced cancers. Turning to the study itself: The patients got ivuxolimab, which is an agonistic anti-OX40 (CD134) antibody.

Measured with immunoSEQ multiplex PCR; TCRdb has only the in-frame clones, and not every one. The sample has around 140,000 clones, about 92% seen once. The CDR3 extends over 14 amino acids. Germline values: CDR1 SNHLY, CDR2 FYNNEI. The V end lost 8 bases, the J end lost 3 bases, and 16 bases lay between the germline ends. General study findings and limits: The study observed clonal expansion of CD4+ and CD8+ blood T cells by week 6 at 0.1 to 3.0 mg/kg.

As concerns this clone: Its antigen is currently unknown.

Here the sequenced sample was CD4+ or CD8+ T cells sorted from blood, taken in a trial of the OX40 agonist ivuxolimab. This chain links TRBV2 with TRBJ1-1; no firm D call. This sequence was found in an adult with an advanced solid tumor such as melanoma, head and neck, liver or kidney cancer. This CDR3 is CASQTSFWDTEAFF. The CDR3 nucleotides are TGTGCCAGCCAGACTAGTTTCTGGGACACTGAAGCTTTCTTT.